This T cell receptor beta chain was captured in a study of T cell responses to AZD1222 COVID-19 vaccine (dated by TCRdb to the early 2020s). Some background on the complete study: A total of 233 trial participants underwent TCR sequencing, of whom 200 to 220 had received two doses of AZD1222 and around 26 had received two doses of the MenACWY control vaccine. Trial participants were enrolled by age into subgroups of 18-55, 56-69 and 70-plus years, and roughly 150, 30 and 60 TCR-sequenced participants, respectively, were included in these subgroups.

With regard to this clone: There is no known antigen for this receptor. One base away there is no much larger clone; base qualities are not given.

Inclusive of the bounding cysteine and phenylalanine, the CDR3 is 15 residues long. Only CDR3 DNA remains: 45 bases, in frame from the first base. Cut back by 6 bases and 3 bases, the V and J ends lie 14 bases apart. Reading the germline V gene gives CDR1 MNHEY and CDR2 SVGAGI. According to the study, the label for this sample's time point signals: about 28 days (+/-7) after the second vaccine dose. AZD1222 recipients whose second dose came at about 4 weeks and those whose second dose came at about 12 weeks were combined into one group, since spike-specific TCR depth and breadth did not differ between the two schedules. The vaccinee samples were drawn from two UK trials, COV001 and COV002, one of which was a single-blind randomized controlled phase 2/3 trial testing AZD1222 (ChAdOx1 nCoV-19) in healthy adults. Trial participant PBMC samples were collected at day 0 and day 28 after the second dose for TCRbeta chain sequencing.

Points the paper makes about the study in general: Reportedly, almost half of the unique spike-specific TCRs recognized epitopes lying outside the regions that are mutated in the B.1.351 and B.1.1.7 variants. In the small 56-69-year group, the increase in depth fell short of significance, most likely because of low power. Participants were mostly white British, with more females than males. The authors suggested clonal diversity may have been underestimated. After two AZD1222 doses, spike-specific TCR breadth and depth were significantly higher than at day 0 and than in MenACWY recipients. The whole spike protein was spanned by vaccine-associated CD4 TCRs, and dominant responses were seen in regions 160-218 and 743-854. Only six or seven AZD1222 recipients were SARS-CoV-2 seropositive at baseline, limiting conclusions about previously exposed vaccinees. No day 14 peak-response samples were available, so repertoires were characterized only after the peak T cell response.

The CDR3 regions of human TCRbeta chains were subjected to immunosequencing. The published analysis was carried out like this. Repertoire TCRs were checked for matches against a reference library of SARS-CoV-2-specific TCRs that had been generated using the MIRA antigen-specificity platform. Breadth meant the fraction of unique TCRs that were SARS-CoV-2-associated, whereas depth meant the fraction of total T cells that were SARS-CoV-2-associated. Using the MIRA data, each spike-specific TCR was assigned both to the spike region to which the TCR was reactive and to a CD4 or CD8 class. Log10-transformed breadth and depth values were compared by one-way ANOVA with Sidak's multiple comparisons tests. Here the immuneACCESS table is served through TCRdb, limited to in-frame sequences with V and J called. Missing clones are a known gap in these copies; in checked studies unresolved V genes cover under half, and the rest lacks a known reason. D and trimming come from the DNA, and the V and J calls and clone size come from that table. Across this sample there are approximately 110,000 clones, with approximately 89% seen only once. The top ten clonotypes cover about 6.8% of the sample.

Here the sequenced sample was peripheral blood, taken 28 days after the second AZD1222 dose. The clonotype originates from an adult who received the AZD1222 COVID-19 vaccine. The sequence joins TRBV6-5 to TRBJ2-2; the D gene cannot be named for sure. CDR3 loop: CASRRKPEHTGELFF. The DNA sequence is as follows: TGTGCCAGCAGAAGGAAACCTGAACACACCGGGGAGCTGTTTTTT.